This T cell receptor (beta chain) was recorded in a study of T cells after yellow fever vaccination. In regard to this clonotype: Its antigen is not identified.

Study-level points and caveats: Some clonotypes were seen in both the CD4 and the CD8 compartments. These made up a small share and likely arose from convergent recombination. Re-detected after boosting: most primary clones, 96% of CD4 and roughly 88% of CD8.

The V and J ends lost 3 bases and 7 bases, in that order; junction bases with no gene match: 7. The CDR3 is 15 residues long. Template switching by 5'RACE produced TCR cDNA, adding a universal primer site and UMIs. TCRdb recomputed calls from the 5' RACE reads with MiXCR, one row per CDR3 protein. The sample consists of roughly 240,000 distinct CDR3 sequences, approximately 6.3% of them appearing once. The sample consisted of CD4+ T cells sorted from PBMCs, taken on the day of the yellow fever booster vaccination. The source of this sequence is a man younger than 40 who received the YFV17D yellow fever vaccine. This sequence joins TRBV12-3 or TRBV12-4 and TRBJ2-1, with TRBD2 matching 9 bases. The chain's CDR3 is CASSLSSGSHNEQFF. CDR3 sequence (DNA): TGTGCCAGCAGTTTGAGTAGCGGGAGCCATAATGAGCAGTTCTTC.